This T cell receptor (beta chain) was retrieved from a study of blood T cell repertoires in COVID-19. At the level of the study: The analysed material was cDNA or gDNA that came from T cells, B-cell-depleted T cells, or PBMCs.

Turning to this clone: The sample holds other DNA sequences that translate to the same CDR3.

The length of the CDR3 is 13 residues. Germline V CDR1 and CDR2: SQVTM, ANQGSEA. The V segment lost 7 bases and the J segment 3 bases; nucleotides outside the gene matches: 5. Only in-frame clones appear in the TCRdb table, and some are missing; sequencing was by immunoSEQ multiplex PCR. The data show approximately 200,000 clones, approximately 81% seen once. Residents of 24 US areas, aged roughly 18 to 89 years, made up the participants. Cohorts were assigned according to the clinical history that participants reported. The sequencing input was PBMCs or T cells enriched from blood (not recorded which). The sequence came from a man aged 40-49 years who had recovered from COVID-19. The chain recombines TRBV29-1 with TRBJ1-4; TRBD1 matches 7 bases. This chain's CDR3 is CSATGVANEKLFF. CDR3 sequence (DNA): TGCAGCGCCACAGGGGTGGCTAATGAAAAACTGTTTTTT.